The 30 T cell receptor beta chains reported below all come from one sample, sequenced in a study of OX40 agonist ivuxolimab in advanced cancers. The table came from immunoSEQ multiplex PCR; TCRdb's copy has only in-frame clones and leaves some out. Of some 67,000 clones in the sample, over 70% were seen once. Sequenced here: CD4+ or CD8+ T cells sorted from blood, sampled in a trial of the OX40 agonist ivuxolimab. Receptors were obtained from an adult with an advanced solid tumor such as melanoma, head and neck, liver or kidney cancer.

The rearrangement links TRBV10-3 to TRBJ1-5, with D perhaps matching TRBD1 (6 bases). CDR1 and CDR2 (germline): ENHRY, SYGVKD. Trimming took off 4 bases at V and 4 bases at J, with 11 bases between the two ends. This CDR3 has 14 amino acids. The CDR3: CAISVDSSNQPQHF. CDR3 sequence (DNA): TGTGCCATCAGTGTGGACAGCTCAAATCAGCCCCAGCATTTT.

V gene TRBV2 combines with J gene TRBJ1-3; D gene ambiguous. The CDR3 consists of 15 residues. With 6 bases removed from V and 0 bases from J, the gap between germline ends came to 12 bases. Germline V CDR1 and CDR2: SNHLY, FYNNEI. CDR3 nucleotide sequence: TGTGCCAGCAGACCTGGACGGACCTCTGGAAACACCATATATTTT. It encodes CASRPGRTSGNTIYF.

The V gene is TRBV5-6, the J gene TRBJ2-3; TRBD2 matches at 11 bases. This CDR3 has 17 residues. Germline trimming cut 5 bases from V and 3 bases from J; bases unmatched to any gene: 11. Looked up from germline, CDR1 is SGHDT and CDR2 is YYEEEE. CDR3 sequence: CASSPSLAGAGTDTQYF. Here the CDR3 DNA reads TGTGCCAGCAGTCCCTCACTAGCGGGAGCTGGGACAGATACGCAGTATTTT.

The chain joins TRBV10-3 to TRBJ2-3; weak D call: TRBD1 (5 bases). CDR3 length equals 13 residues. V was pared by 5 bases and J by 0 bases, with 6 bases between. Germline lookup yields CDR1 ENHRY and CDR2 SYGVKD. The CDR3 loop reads CAISRQSTDTQYF. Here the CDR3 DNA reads TGTGCCATCAGTCGACAGAGCACAGATACGCAGTATTTT.

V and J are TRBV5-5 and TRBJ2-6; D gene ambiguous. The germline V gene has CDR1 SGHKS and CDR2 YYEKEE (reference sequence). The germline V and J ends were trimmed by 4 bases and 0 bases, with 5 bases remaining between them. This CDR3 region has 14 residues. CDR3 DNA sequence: TGTGCCAGCAGCCACAACTCTGGGGCCAACGTCCTGACTTTC. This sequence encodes CASSHNSGANVLTF.

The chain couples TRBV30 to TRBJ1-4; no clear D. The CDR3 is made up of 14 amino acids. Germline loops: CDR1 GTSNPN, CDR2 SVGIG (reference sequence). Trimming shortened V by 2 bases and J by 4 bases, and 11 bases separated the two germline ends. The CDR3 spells CAWSRARNNEKLFF. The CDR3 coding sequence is TGTGCCTGGAGTCGGGCGCGAAATAATGAAAAACTGTTTTTT.

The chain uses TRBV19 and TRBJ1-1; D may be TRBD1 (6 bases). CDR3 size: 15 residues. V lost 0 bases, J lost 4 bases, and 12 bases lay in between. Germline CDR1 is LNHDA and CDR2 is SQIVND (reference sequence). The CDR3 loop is CASSIDLGGRTEAFF. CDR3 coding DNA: TGTGCCAGTAGTATAGATCTGGGGGGCCGCACTGAAGCTTTCTTT.

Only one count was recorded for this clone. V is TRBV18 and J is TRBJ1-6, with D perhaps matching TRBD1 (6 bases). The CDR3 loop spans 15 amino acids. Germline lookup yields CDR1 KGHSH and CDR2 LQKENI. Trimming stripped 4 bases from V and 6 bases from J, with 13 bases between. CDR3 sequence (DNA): TGTGCCAGCTCACAAGGGGGGCAGGGTAATTCACCCCTCCACTTT. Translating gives CASSQGGQGNSPLHF. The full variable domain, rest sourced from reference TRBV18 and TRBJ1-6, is NAGVMQNPRHLVRRRGQEARLRCSPMKGHSHVYWYRQLPEEGLKFMVYLQKENIIDESGMPKERFSAEFPKEGPSILRIQQVVRGDSAAYFCASSQGGQGNSPLHFGNGTRLTVT.

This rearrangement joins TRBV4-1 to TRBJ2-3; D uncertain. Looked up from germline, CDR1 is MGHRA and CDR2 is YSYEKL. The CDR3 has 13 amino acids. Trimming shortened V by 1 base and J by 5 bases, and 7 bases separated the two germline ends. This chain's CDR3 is CASSQGFRDTQYF. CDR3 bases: TGCGCCAGCAGCCAAGGATTCCGAGATACGCAGTATTTT.

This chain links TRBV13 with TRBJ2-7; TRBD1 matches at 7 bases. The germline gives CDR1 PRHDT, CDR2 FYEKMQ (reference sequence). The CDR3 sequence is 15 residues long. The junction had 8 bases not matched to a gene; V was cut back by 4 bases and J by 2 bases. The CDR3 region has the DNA TGTGCCAGCAGCTCAGACAGGGAAAGGGCCTACGAGCAGTACTTC. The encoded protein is CASSSDRERAYEQYF.

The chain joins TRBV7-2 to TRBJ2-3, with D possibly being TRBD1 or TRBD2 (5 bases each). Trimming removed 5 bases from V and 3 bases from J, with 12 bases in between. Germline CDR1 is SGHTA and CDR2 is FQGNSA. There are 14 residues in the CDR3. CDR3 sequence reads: CASSPGTATDTQYF. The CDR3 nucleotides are TGTGCCAGCAGCCCCGGGACGGCGACAGATACGCAGTATTTT. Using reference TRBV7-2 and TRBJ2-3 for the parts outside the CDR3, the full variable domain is GAGVSQSPSNKVTEKGKDVELRCDPISGHTALYWYRQSLGQGLEFLIYFQGNSAPDKSGLPSDRFSAERTGGSVSTLTIQRTQQEDSAVYLCASSPGTATDTQYFGPGTRLTVL.

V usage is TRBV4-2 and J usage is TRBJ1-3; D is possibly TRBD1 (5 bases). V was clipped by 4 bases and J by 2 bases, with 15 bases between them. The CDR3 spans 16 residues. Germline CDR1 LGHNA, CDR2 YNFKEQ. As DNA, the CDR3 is TGTGCCAGCAGCCCAAGTCAGGGTGAGACTGGAAACACCATATATTTT. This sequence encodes CASSPSQGETGNTIYF.

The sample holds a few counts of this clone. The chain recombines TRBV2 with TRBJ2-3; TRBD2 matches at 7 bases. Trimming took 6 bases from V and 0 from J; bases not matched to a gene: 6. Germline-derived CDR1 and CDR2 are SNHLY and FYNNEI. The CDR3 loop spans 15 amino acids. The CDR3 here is CASSGGLLSTDTQYF. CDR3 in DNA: TGTGCCAGCAGCGGGGGACTATTGAGCACAGATACGCAGTATTTT. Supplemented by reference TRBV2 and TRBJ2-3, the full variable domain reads EPEVTQTPSHQVTQMGQEVILRCVPISNHLYFYWYRQILGQKVEFLVSFYNNEISEKSEIFDDQFSVERPDGSNFTLKIRSTKLEDSAMYFCASSGGLLSTDTQYFGPGTRLTVL.

CDR3 DNA: TGCGCCAGCAGCCAAATCGGACACTTATCCACAGATACGCAGTATTTT. Encoded protein: CASSQIGHLSTDTQYF. This rearrangement joins TRBV4-1 to TRBJ2-3; tentatively, D is TRBD1 (5 bases). The V and J ends lost 2 bases and 2 bases respectively, with 14 bases between them. This CDR3 comprises 16 residues. Looked up from germline, CDR1 is MGHRA and CDR2 is YSYEKL.

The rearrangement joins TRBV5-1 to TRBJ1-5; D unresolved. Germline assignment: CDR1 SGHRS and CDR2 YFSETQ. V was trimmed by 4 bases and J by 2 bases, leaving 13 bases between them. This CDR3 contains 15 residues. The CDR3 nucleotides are TGCGCCAGCAGCCCCGGTAATCCCGGCAATCAGCCCCAGCATTTT. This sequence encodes CASSPGNPGNQPQHF.

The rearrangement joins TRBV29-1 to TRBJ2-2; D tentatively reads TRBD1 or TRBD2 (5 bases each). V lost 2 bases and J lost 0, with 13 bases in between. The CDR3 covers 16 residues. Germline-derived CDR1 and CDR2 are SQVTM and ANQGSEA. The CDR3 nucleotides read TGCAGCGTTGAATATGGGACGGCCGCGAACACCGGGGAGCTGTTTTTT. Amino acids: CSVEYGTAANTGELFF.

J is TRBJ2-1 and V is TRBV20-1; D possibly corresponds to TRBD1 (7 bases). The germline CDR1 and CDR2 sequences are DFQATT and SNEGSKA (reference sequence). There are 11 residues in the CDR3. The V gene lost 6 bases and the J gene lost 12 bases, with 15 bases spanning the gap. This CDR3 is CSALRGVGQFF. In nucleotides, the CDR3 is TGCAGTGCCCTCAGGGGGGTCGGGCAGTTCTTC.

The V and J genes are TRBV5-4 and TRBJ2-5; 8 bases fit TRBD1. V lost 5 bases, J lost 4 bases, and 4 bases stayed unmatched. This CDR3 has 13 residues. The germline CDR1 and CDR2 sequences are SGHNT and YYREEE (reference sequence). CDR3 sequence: CASRNTGGETQYF. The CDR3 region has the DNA TGTGCCAGCAGGAATACAGGGGGAGAGACCCAGTACTTC.

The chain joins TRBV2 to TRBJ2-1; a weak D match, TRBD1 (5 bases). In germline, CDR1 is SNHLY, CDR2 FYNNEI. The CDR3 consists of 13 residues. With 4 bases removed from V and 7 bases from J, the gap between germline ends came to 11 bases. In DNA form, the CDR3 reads TGTGCCAGCAGTGGGCAGGGTAAGAATGAGCAGTTCTTC. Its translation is CASSGQGKNEQFF.

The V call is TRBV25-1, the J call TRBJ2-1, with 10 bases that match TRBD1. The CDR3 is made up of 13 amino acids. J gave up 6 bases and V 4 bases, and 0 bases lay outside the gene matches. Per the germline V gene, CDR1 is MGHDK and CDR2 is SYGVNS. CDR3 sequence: CASSGTGGNEQFF. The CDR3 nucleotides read TGTGCCAGCAGTGGGACAGGGGGCAATGAGCAGTTCTTC.

In DNA, the CDR3 is TGTGCCAGCAGCCCCTTAGACTTTCGTCTGTATGGCTACACCTTC. Its protein is CASSPLDFRLYGYTF. The chain links TRBV11-2 to TRBJ1-2; D is undetermined. Looked up from germline, CDR1 is SGHAT and CDR2 is FQNNGV. This CDR3 contains 15 residues. V dropped 5 bases and J dropped 5 bases, with 18 bases sitting between them.

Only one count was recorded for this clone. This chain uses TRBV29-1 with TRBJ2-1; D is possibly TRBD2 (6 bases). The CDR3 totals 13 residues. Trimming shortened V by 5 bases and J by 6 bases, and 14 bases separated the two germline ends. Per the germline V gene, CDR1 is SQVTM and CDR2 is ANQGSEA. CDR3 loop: CSVLFGGPNEQFF. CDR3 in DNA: TGCAGCGTTTTATTCGGGGGACCCAATGAGCAGTTCTTC.

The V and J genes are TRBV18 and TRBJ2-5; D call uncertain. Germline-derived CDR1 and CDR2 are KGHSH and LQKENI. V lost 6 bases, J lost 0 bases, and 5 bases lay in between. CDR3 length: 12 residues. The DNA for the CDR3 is TGTGCCAGCTCTCCGTACCAAGAGACCCAGTACTTC. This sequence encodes CASSPYQETQYF.

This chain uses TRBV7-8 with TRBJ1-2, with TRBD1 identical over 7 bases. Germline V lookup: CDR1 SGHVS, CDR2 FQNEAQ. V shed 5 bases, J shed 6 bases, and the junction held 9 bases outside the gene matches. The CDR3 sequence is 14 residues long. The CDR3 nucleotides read TGTGCCAGCAGCCAAGACAGGGTTAAGGATGGCTACACCTTC. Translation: CASSQDRVKDGYTF.

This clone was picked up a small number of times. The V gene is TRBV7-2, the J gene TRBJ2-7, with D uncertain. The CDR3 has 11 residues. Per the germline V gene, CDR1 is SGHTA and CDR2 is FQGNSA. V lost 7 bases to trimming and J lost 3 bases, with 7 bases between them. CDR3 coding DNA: TGTGCCAGCACCACAGACTACGAGCAGTACTTC. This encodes CASTTDYEQYF.

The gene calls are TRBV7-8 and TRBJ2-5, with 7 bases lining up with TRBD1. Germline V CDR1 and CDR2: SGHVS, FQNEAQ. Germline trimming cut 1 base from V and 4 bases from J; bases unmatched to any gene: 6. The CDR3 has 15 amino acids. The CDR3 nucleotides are TGTGCCAGCAGCTTAGAAGAGGGGGCGAGAGAGACCCAGTACTTC. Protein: CASSLEEGARETQYF.

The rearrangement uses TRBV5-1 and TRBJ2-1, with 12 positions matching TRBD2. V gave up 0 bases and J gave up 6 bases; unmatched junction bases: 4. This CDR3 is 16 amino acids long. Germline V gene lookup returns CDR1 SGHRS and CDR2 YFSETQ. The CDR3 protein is CASSLAPTSGSNEQFF. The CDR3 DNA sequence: TGCGCCAGCAGCTTGGCCCCGACTAGCGGGAGCAATGAGCAGTTCTTC.

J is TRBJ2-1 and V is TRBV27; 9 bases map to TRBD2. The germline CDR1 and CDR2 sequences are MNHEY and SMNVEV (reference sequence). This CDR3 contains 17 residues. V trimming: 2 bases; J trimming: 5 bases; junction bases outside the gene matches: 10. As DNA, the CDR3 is TGTGCCAGCAGTTTAGGGATTAAGACTAGCGGCAACAATGAGCAGTTCTTC. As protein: CASSLGIKTSGNNEQFF.

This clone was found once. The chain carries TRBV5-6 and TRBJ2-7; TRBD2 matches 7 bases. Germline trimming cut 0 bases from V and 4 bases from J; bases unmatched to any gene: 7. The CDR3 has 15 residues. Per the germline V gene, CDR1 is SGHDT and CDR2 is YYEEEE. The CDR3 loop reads CASSLVTGGGYEQYF. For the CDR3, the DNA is TGTGCCAGCAGCTTGGTCACGGGAGGAGGTTACGAGCAGTACTTC. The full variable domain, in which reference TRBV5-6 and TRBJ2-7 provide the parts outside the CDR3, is DAGVTQSPTHLIKTRGQQVTLRCSPKSGHDTVSWYQQALGQGPQFIFQYYEEEERQRGNFPDRFSGHQFPNYSSELNVNALLLGDSALYLCASSLVTGGGYEQYFGPGTRLTVT.

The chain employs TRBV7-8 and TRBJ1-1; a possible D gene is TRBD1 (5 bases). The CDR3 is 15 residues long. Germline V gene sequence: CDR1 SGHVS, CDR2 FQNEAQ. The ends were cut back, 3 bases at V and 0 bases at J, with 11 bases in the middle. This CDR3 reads CASSFTQGLNTEAFF. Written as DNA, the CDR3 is TGTGCCAGCAGCTTTACGCAGGGTTTGAACACTGAAGCTTTCTTT.